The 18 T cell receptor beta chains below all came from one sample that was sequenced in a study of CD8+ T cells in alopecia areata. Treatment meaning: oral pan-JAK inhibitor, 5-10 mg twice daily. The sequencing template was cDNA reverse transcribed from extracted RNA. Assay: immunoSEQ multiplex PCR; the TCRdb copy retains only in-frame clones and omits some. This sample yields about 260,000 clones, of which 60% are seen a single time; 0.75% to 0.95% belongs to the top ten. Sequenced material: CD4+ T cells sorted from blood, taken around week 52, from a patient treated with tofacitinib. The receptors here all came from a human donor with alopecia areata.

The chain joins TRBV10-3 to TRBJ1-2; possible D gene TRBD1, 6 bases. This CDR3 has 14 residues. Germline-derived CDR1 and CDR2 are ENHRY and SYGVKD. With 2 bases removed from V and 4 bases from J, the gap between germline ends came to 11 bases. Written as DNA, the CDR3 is TGTGCCATCAGTGAGACGACAGGAAGCTATGGCTACACCTTC. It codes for CAISETTGSYGYTF.

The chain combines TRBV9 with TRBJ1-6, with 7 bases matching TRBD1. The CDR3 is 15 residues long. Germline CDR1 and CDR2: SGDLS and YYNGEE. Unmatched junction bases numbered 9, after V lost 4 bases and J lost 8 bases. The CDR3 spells CASSQGGTAYSPLHF. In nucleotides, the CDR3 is TGTGCCAGCAGCCAGGGGGGGACGGCATATTCACCCCTCCACTTT.

This chain's CDR3 is CASSLKDRGRETQYF. Written as DNA, the CDR3 is TGCGCCAGCAGCTTGAAAGACAGAGGAAGGGAGACCCAGTACTTC. The chain has TRBV5-1 and TRBJ2-5; a possible D gene is TRBD1 (5 bases). This CDR3 comprises 15 residues. In germline, CDR1 is SGHRS, CDR2 YFSETQ. V was shortened by 1 base and J by 5 bases, with 15 bases between the two germline ends.

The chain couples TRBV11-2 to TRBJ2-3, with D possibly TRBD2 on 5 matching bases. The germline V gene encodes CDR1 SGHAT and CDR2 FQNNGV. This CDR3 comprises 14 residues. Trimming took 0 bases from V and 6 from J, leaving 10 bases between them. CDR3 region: CASSLEESGDTQYF. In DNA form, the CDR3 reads TGTGCCAGCAGCTTAGAGGAGAGCGGCGATACGCAGTATTTT.

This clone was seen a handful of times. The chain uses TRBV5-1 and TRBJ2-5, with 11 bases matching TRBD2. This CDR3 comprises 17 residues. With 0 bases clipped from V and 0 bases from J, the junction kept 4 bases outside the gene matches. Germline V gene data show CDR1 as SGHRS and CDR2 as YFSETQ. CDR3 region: CASSLAPGLADQETQYF. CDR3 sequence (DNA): TGCGCCAGCAGCTTGGCCCCGGGACTAGCGGACCAAGAGACCCAGTACTTC.

The chain's CDR3 is CASSLAGQRYQPQHF. Written as DNA, the CDR3 is TGTGCCAGCAGCTTAGCTGGACAAAGGTATCAGCCCCAGCATTTT. This chain connects TRBV7-2 to TRBJ1-5, with a possible D match to TRBD1 (5 bases). Germline CDR1 reads SGHTA; CDR2 reads FQGNSA. CDR3 length equals 15 residues. The V and J ends lost 0 bases and 5 bases respectively, with 11 bases between them.

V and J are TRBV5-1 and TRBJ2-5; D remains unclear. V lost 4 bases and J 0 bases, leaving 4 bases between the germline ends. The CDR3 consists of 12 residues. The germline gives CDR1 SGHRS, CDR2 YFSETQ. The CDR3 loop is CASSEDQETQYF. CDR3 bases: TGCGCCAGCAGCGAAGACCAAGAGACCCAGTACTTC.

The CDR3: CSASTTGQISYEQYF. In nucleotides, the CDR3 is TGCAGCGCCTCTACAACGGGACAGATTTCCTACGAGCAGTACTTC. The V call is TRBV29-1, the J call TRBJ2-7, with TRBD1 matching 7 bases. The CDR3 runs to 15 residues. Trimming took 7 bases from V and 1 from J; bases not matched to a gene: 13. The V gene's germline CDR1 is SQVTM and CDR2 ANQGSEA.

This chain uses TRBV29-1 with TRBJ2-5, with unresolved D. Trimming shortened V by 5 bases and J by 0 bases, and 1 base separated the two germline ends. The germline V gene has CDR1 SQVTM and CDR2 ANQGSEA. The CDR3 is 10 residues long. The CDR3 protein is CSVNQETQYF. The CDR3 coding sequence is TGCAGCGTTAACCAAGAGACCCAGTACTTC.

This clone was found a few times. The DNA for the CDR3 is TGTGCCAGCAGCCAACTCAGGGGCACTGGGGCCAACGTCCTGACTTTC. Translated, it gives CASSQLRGTGANVLTF. V gene TRBV4-2 combines with J gene TRBJ2-6; tentatively, D is TRBD1 (6 bases). Germline values: CDR1 LGHNA, CDR2 YNFKEQ. CDR3 length equals 16 residues. Trimming removed 2 bases from V and 2 bases from J, with 10 bases in between.

The CDR3 is CASSYSARPLPYEQYF. The CDR3, as DNA: TGTGCCAGCAGTTACTCGGCCCGACCCCTTCCCTACGAGCAGTACTTC. The gene calls are TRBV6-5 and TRBJ2-7; D call uncertain. This CDR3 region has 16 residues. Germline values: CDR1 MNHEY, CDR2 SVGAGI. Deletions cut 0 bases from V and 2 bases from J, with 14 bases between.

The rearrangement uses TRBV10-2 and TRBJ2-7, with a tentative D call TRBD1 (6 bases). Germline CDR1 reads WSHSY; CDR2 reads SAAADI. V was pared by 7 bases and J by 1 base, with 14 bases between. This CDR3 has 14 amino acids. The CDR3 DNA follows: TGCGCCAGCAAGCGTACAGGGACGTCCTACGAGCAGTACTTC. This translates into CASKRTGTSYEQYF.

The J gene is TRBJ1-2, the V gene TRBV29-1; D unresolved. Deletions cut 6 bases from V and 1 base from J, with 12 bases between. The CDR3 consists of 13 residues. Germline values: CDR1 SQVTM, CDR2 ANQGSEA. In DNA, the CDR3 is TGCAGCGTAACAGAACTTAATAACTATGGCTACACCTTC. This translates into CSVTELNNYGYTF.

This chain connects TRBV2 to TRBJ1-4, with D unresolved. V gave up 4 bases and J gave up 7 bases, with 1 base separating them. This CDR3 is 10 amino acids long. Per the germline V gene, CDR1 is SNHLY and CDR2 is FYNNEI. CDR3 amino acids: CASSVEKLFF. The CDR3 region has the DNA TGTGCCAGCAGTGTTGAAAAACTGTTTTTT.

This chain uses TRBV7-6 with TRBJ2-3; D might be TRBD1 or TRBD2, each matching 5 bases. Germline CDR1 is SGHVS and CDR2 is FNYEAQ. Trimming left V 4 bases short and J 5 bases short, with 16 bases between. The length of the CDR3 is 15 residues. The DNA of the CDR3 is TGTGCCAGCAGCTCCACTTTACGGGGCCGAGATACGCAGTATTTT. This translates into CASSSTLRGRDTQYF.

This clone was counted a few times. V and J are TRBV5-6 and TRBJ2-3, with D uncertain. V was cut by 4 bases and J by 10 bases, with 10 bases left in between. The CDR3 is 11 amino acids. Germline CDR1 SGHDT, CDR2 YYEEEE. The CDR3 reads CASSPRGPQYF. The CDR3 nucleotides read TGTGCCAGCAGCCCGCGAGGTCCGCAGTATTTT.

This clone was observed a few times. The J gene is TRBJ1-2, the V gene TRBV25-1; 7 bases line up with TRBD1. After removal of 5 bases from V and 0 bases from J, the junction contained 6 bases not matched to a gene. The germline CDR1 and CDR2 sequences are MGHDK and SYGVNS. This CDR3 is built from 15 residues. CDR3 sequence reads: CASSNPGTANYGYTF. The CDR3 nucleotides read TGTGCCAGCAGTAACCCCGGGACAGCTAACTATGGCTACACCTTC.

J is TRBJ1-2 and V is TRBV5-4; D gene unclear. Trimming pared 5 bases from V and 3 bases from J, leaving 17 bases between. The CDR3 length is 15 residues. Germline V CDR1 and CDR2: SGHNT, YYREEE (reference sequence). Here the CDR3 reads CASSPKVYGDYGYTF. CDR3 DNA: TGTGCCAGCAGTCCAAAGGTGTACGGAGACTATGGCTACACCTTC.